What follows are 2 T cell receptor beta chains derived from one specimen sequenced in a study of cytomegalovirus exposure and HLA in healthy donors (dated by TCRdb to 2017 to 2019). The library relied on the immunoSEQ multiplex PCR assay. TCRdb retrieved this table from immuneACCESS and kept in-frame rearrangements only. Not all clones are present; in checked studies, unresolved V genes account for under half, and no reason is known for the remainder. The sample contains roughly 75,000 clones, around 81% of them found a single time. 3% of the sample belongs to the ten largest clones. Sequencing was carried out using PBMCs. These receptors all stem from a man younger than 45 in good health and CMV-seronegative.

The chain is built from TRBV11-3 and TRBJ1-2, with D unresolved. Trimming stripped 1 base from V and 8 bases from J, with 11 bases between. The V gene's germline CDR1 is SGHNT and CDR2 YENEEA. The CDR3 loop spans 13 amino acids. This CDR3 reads CASSLVAHLGYTF. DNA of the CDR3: TGTGCCAGCAGCTTAGTGGCCCATTTGGGCTACACCTTC.

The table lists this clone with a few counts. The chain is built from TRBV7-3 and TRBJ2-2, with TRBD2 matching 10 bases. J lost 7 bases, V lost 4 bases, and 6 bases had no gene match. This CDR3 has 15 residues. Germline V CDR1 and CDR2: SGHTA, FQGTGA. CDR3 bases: TGTGCCAGCAGCTCGCTAGCGGGGGTCGTCGGGGAGCTGTTTTTT. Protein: CASSSLAGVVGELFF.